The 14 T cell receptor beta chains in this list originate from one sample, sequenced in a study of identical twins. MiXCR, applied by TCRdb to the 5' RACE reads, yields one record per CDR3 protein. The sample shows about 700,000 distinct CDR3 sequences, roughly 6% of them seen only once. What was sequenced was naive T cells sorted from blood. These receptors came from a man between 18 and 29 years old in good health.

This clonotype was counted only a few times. CDR3 loop: CASSYGLAGAPYEQYF. For the CDR3, the DNA is TGTGCCAGCAGTTATGGTTTGGCAGGGGCGCCCTACGAGCAGTACTTC. The chain combines TRBV6-5 with TRBJ2-7; weak D call: TRBD1 (6 bases). Trimming left V 3 bases short and J 2 bases short, with 17 bases between. Germline assignment: CDR1 MNHEY and CDR2 SVGAGI. The CDR3 spans 16 residues.

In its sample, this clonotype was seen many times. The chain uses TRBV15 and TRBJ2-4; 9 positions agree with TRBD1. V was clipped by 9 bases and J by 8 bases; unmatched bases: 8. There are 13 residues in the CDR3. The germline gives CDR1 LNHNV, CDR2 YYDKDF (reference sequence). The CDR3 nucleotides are TGTGCCACGCAACAGGGGGCGGGGGACATTCAGTACTTC. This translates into CATQQGAGDIQYF.

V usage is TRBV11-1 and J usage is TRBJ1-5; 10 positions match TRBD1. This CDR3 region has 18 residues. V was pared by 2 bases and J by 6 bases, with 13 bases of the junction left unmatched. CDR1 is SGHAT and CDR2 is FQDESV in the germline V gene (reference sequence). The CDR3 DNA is TGTGCCAGCAGCTTAAGCATGGGACGGACAGGGGGAGGTCAGCCCCAGCATTTT. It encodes CASSLSMGRTGGGQPQHF.

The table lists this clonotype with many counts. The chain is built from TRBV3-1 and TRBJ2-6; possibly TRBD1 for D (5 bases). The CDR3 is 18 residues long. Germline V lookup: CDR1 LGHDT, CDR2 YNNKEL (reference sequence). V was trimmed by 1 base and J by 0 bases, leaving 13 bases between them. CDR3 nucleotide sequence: TGTGCCAGCAGCCAAGGAGACAGAGCTCTCTCTGGGGCCAACGTCCTGACTTTC. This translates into CASSQGDRALSGANVLTF.

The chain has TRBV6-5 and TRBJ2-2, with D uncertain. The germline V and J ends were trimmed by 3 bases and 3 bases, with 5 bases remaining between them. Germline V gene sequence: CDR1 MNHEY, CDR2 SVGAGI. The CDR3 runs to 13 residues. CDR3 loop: CASSYTDTGELFF. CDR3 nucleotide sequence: TGTGCCAGCAGTTATACCGACACCGGGGAGCTGTTTTTT.

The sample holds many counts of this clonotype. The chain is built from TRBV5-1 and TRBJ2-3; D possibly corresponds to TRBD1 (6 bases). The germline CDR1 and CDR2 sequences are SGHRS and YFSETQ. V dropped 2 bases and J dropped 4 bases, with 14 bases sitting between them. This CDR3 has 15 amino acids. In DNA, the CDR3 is TGCGCCAGCAGCTTTTCAGGGGCACAGGCAGATACGCAGTATTTT. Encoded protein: CASSFSGAQADTQYF. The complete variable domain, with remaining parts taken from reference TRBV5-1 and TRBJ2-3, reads KAGVTQTPRYLIKTRGQQVTLSCSPISGHRSVSWYQQTPGQGLQFLFEYFSETQRNKGNFPGRFSGRQFSNSRSEMNVSTLELGDSALYLCASSFSGAQADTQYFGPGTRLTVL.

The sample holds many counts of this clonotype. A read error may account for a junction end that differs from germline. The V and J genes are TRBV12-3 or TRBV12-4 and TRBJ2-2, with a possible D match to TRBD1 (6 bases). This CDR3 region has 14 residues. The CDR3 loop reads CASSPGQNTGELFF. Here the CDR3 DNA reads TGCGCCAGCAGTCCGGGACAGAACACCGGGGAGCTGTTTTTT.

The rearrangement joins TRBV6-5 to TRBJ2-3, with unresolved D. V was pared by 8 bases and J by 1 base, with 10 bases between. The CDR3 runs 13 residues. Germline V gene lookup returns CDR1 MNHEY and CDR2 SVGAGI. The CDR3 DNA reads TGTGCCAGCGGTTGGCAGGGCACAGATACGCAGTATTTT. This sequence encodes CASGWQGTDTQYF.

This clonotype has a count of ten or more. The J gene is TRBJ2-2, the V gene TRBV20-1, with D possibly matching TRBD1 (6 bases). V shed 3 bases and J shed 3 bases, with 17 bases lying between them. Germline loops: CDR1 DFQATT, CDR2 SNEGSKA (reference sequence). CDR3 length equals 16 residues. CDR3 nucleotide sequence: TGCAGTGCTAGTCGCCCAGGGGTACCGCACACCGGGGAGCTGTTTTTT. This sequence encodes CSASRPGVPHTGELFF.

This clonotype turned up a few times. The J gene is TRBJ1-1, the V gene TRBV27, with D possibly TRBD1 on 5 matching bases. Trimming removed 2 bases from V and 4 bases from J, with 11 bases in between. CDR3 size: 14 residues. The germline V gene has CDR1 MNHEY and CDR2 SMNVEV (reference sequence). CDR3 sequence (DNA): TGTGCCAGCAGTTTAGAGGGGCGGGTCACTGAAGCTTTCTTT. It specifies CASSLEGRVTEAFF.

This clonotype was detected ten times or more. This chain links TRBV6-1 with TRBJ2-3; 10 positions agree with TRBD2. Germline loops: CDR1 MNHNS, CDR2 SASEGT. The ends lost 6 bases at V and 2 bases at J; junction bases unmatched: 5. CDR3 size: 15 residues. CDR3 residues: CASSQTSGPTDTQYF. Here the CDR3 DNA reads TGTGCCAGCAGCCAGACTAGCGGGCCCACAGATACGCAGTATTTT.

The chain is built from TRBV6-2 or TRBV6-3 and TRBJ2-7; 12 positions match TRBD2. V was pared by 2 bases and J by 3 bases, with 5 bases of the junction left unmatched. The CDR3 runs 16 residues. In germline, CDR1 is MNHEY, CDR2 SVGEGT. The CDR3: CASSYGLAGMSYEQYV. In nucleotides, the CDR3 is TGTGCCAGCAGTTACGGACTAGCGGGGATGAGCTACGAGCAGTACGTC.

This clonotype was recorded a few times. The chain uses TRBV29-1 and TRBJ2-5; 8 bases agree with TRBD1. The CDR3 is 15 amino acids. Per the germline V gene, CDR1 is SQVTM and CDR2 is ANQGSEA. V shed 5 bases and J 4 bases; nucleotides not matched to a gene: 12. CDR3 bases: TGCAGCGTTTGGTCCGGACAGGGTTTAGGAGAGACCCAGTACTTC. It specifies CSVWSGQGLGETQYF.

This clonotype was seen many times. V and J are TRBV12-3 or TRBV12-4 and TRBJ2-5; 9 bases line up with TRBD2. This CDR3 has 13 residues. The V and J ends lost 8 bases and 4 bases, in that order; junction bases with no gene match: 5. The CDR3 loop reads CASGLAGSETQYF. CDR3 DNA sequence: TGTGCCAGCGGGCTAGCGGGATCAGAGACCCAGTACTTC.